These 5 T cell receptor beta chains were sequenced from one sample in a study of cytomegalovirus exposure and HLA in healthy donors. PCR employed 60 Vbeta and 13 Jbeta primers. Only in-frame clones appear in the TCRdb table, and some are missing; sequencing was by immunoSEQ multiplex PCR. The repertoire has 130,000 or so clones, 84% of them found once; the top ten carry under 3%. Sequenced sample: PBMCs. The receptors stem from a young woman in good health and CMV-seropositive.

The rearrangement joins TRBV27 to TRBJ2-1; the D gene is possibly TRBD1 (5 bases). This CDR3 comprises 14 residues. CDR1 and CDR2 from the germline V gene are MNHEY and SMNVEV (reference sequence). The ends were cut back, 2 bases at V and 9 bases at J, with 14 bases in the middle. CDR3 in DNA: TGTGCCAGCAGTTTAGGGGCGGTAGGTAGTGAGCAGTTCTTC. It yields the protein CASSLGAVGSEQFF.

V is TRBV25-1 and J is TRBJ2-7; a weak D match, TRBD1 (6 bases). Between the trimmed V and J ends, which lost 2 bases and 2 bases, there was a span of 13 bases. Germline V gene lookup returns CDR1 MGHDK and CDR2 SYGVNS. CDR3 length: 15 residues. The CDR3 bases are TGTGCCAGCAGTGAACGCGGCAGGGGAGCCTACGAGCAGTACTTC. Residues: CASSERGRGAYEQYF.

This chain joins TRBV7-9 and TRBJ2-3; D not resolved. CDR3 length: 12 residues. The V end lost 4 bases, the J end lost 1 base, and 3 bases lay between the germline ends. The germline gives CDR1 SEHNR, CDR2 FQNEAQ (reference sequence). The CDR3 DNA reads as TGTGCCAGCAGCTCCGGCACAGATACGCAGTATTTT. It yields the protein CASSSGTDTQYF.

V usage is TRBV5-8 and J usage is TRBJ1-6, with 9 bases matching TRBD1. V gave up 3 bases and J gave up 5 bases; unmatched junction bases: 0. The CDR3 extends over 14 amino acids. CDR1 and CDR2 (germline): SGHTS, YDEGEE. The CDR3 is CASSWDRDNSPLHF. The CDR3 bases are TGTGCCAGCAGCTGGGACAGGGATAATTCACCCCTCCACTTT. The entire variable domain, with the rest obtained from reference TRBV5-8 and TRBJ1-6, is as follows: EAGVTQSPTHLIKTRGQQATLRCSPISGHTSVYWYQQALGLGLQFLLWYDEGEERNRGNFPPRFSGRQFPNYSSELNVNALELEDSALYLCASSWDRDNSPLHFGNGTRLTVT.

The chain has TRBV9 and TRBJ1-1; a possible D gene is TRBD1 (6 bases). Germline V gene data show CDR1 as SGDLS and CDR2 as YYNGEE. V lost 0 bases and J 4 bases, leaving 7 bases between the germline ends. The CDR3 sequence is 13 residues long. Here the CDR3 reads CASSVGTVTEAFF. For the CDR3, the DNA is TGTGCCAGCAGCGTAGGGACAGTCACTGAAGCTTTCTTT.